The 2 T cell receptor beta chains below come from one sample, sequenced in a study of glioma-infiltrating T cells after dendritic cell vaccination. TCRdb's table, derived via immunoSEQ multiplex PCR, lists solely in-frame clones and lacks some. The table shows about 92,000 clones, with around 86% occurring only once. Here the sequenced sample was blood, taken before dendritic cell vaccination. The receptor set was obtained from a human donor with glioblastoma.

This chain connects TRBV10-1 to TRBJ1-2, with D maybe TRBD1 (5 bases). The V and J ends lost 0 bases and 4 bases respectively, with 15 bases between them. The CDR3 has 16 residues. Germline CDR1 and CDR2: WNHNN and SYGVQD (reference sequence). CDR3 coding DNA: TGCGCCAGCAGTGAGTCGCGGACACAAGGAAGCTATGGCTACACCTTC. It yields the protein CASSESRTQGSYGYTF.

The chain joins TRBV27 to TRBJ2-1; 11 bases are shared with TRBD2. Per the germline V gene, CDR1 is MNHEY and CDR2 is SMNVEV (reference sequence). The CDR3 loop spans 17 amino acids. Trimming took 3 bases from V and 2 from J; bases not matched to a gene: 6. CDR3 nucleotide sequence: TGTGCCAGCAGTTTGGGGGCTAGCGGGAGGACCTACAATGAGCAGTTCTTC. It encodes CASSLGASGRTYNEQFF.